One sample yielded the 2 T cell receptor beta chains listed below, sequenced in a study of CD8+CD57+ T cells in acquired aplastic anemia. Profiles of TCR beta VDJ and CDR3 were generated from a genomic DNA template. TCRdb passed the reads through MiXCR, listing each CDR3 protein once. The sample lists 130,000 or so distinct CDR3 sequences; 50% to 60% were seen once. Patients included in sequencing had previously demonstrated CD8+CD57+ cell expansion by flow cytometry. The material sequenced was sorted CD4+, CD8+, or CD8+CD57+ T cells (not recorded which) from PBMCs. These receptors originate from a human donor with aplastic anemia.

The V gene is TRBV7-6, the J gene TRBJ2-1, with D uncertain. V lost 6 bases to trimming and J lost 1 base, with 4 bases between them. Germline lookup yields CDR1 SGHVS and CDR2 FNYEAQ. This CDR3 comprises 12 residues. The CDR3 loop is CASSRSYNEQFF. The DNA for the CDR3 is TGTGCCAGCAGTCGTTCCTACAATGAGCAGTTCTTC.

The chain is built from TRBV5-1 and TRBJ2-3; D possibly matches TRBD1 or TRBD2 (5 bases each). Germline assignment: CDR1 SGHRS and CDR2 YFSETQ. V dropped 7 bases and J dropped 6 bases, with 12 bases sitting between them. This CDR3 comprises 12 residues. The CDR3 sequence: CASGAEGDTQYF. CDR3 nucleotide sequence: TGCGCCAGCGGCGCCGAGGGGGATACGCAGTATTTT.